The 28 T cell receptor beta chains reported below all come from one sample, sequenced in a study of blood T cell repertoires in COVID-19. Assay: immunoSEQ multiplex PCR; the TCRdb copy retains only in-frame clones and omits some. The repertoire holds 200,000 to 250,000 clones, with approximately 90% as singletons. The sample consisted of PBMCs or T cells enriched from blood (not recorded which). These TCRs come from a woman younger than 45 with acute COVID-19.

The chain joins TRBV19 to TRBJ1-1; 7 positions agree with TRBD1. The V segment lost 6 bases and the J segment 3 bases; nucleotides outside the gene matches: 10. The CDR3 contains 15 residues. Germline lookup yields CDR1 LNHDA and CDR2 SQIVND (reference sequence). This CDR3 reads CASRPNRGRDTEAFF. The CDR3 coding sequence is TGTGCCAGTAGGCCCAACAGGGGTAGGGACACTGAAGCTTTCTTT.

The CDR3 bases are TGCGCCAGCAGCCGAGCCGGGACAGGGTCCTATGGCTACACCTTC. Residues: CASSRAGTGSYGYTF. The chain links TRBV4-3 to TRBJ1-2, with 9 bases matching TRBD1. This CDR3 region has 15 residues. Germline V gene data show CDR1 as LGHNA and CDR2 as YSLEER. V dropped 4 bases and J dropped 4; count of bases not matched to a gene: 7.

As for this clone: Within the sample, other DNA sequences also encode this same CDR3. The CDR3 is CATSRDRVNSPLHF. The CDR3 bases are TGTGCCACCAGCAGGGACAGGGTTAATTCACCCCTCCACTTT. The rearrangement uses TRBV15 and TRBJ1-6, with 8 bases lining up with TRBD1. Trimming took 3 bases from V and 6 from J; bases not matched to a gene: 1. This CDR3 spans 14 amino acids. CDR1 is LNHNV and CDR2 is YYDKDF in the germline V gene (reference sequence).

In this sample, this clone turned up once. The J gene is TRBJ2-1, the V gene TRBV4-3; D not certain. The CDR3 runs 13 residues. V was shortened by 4 bases and J by 5 bases, with 9 bases between the two germline ends. Germline V lookup: CDR1 LGHNA, CDR2 YSLEER. CDR3 protein: CASSPSLDNEQFF. CDR3 nucleotide sequence: TGCGCCAGCAGCCCCTCCCTCGACAATGAGCAGTTCTTC.

This sequence joins TRBV7-2 and TRBJ1-5; 7 positions match TRBD1. V lost 4 bases, J lost 2 bases, and 2 bases stayed unmatched. Germline loops: CDR1 SGHTA, CDR2 FQGNSA. The CDR3 has 14 amino acids. The CDR3 reads CASSSQGGNQPQHF. As DNA, the CDR3 is TGTGCCAGCAGCTCTCAGGGGGGCAATCAGCCCCAGCATTTT.

The rearrangement joins TRBV10-3 to TRBJ1-4; 9 bases agree with TRBD1. V lost 6 bases, J lost 4 bases, and 6 bases stayed unmatched. The CDR3 is made up of 15 amino acids. Germline CDR1 ENHRY, CDR2 SYGVKD. CDR3 residues: CAIRGGQGNNEKLFF. DNA for the CDR3: TGTGCCATCAGGGGGGGACAGGGAAATAATGAAAAACTGTTTTTT.

The rearrangement links TRBV5-1 to TRBJ1-2; 8 nucleotides line up with TRBD1. The CDR3 is made up of 14 amino acids. From germline, CDR1 is SGHRS and CDR2 YFSETQ. V trimming: 5 bases; J trimming: 5 bases; junction bases outside the gene matches: 8. The CDR3 sequence: CASSIDRTGYGYTF. The CDR3 DNA reads TGCGCCAGCAGTATTGACCGGACAGGGTATGGCTACACCTTC.

This rearrangement joins TRBV5-4 to TRBJ2-5; 8 bases match TRBD1. CDR1 and CDR2 (germline): SGHNT, YYREEE (reference sequence). J gave up 3 bases and V 2 bases, and 0 bases lay outside the gene matches. The CDR3 has 13 residues. In DNA form, the CDR3 reads TGTGCCAGCAGCTTACAGGGGGAAGAGACCCAGTACTTC. Translated, it gives CASSLQGEETQYF.

This chain joins TRBV27 and TRBJ1-2, with D possibly TRBD1 on 6 matching bases. The CDR3 sequence is 15 residues long. Trimming removed 5 bases from V and 3 bases from J, with 16 bases in between. Germline CDR1 is MNHEY and CDR2 is SMNVEV (reference sequence). The CDR3 nucleotides are TGTGCCAGCAGTACCAACAGGGCGCCCCACTATGGCTACACCTTC. Its translation is CASSTNRAPHYGYTF.

As concerns this clone: At one end the junction does not follow the germline gene, possibly because of a read error. V gene TRBV7-7 combines with J gene TRBJ2-5, with a weak D call TRBD2 (5 bases). The CDR3 length is 15 residues. CDR1 is SSHAT, CDR2 FNYEAQ, per germline (reference sequence). The CDR3 DNA reads as TGTGCTAGCAGCTTAGCGCCCGGGTACCAAGAGACCCAGTACTTC. Its translation: CASSLAPGYQETQYF.

J is TRBJ1-4 and V is TRBV2; TRBD1 might be the D (5 bases). V lost 3 bases, J lost 0 bases, and 11 bases lay in between. The CDR3 has 16 amino acids. Germline V CDR1 and CDR2: SNHLY, FYNNEI. This chain's CDR3 is CASSDGGHATNEKLFF. CDR3 bases: TGTGCCAGCAGTGACGGGGGTCACGCAACTAATGAAAAACTGTTTTTT.

V usage is TRBV7-9 and J usage is TRBJ1-2; 8 positions match TRBD1. The germline CDR1 and CDR2 sequences are SEHNR and FQNEAQ (reference sequence). With 5 bases clipped from V and 8 bases from J, the junction kept 16 bases outside the gene matches. The length of the CDR3 is 16 residues. The CDR3, as DNA: TGTGCCAGCAGCCCCCTCTTGGGACAGGCCTCCGGGGGCTACACCTTC. It yields the protein CASSPLLGQASGGYTF.

In its sample, this clone was seen many times. The rearrangement links TRBV5-1 to TRBJ1-1, with unresolved D. Trimming took off 1 base at V and 1 base at J, with 11 bases between the two ends. The CDR3 length is 15 residues. Germline CDR1 reads SGHRS; CDR2 reads YFSETQ. CDR3 loop: CASSLTVAENTEAFF. CDR3 DNA: TGCGCCAGCAGCTTGACGGTGGCGGAGAACACTGAAGCTTTCTTT.

There are a few counts of this clone. The chain carries TRBV2 and TRBJ1-3; a weak D match, TRBD1 (6 bases). V was trimmed by 8 bases and J by 0 bases, leaving 14 bases between them. The CDR3 extends over 15 amino acids. Germline CDR1 reads SNHLY; CDR2 reads FYNNEI. CDR3 coding DNA: TGTGCCAGCGTCTCGGGACACAGCTCTGGAAACACCATATATTTT. Its translation is CASVSGHSSGNTIYF.

The V and J genes are TRBV9 and TRBJ2-5, with TRBD1 as a possible D gene (5 bases). This CDR3 region has 14 residues. Per germline, CDR1 SGDLS and CDR2 YYNGEE. The V end was cut by 4 bases, the J end by 1 base, with 11 bases between. CDR3 loop: CASSLYDSQETQYF. In DNA form, the CDR3 reads TGTGCCAGCAGCCTCTATGACAGCCAAGAGACCCAGTACTTC.

V usage is TRBV9 and J usage is TRBJ1-5, with unresolved D. The germline V gene encodes CDR1 SGDLS and CDR2 YYNGEE. This CDR3 has 15 residues. Trimming took 0 bases from V and 4 from J, leaving 11 bases between them. CDR3 in amino acids: CASSVAGTENQPQHF. The DNA for the CDR3 is TGTGCCAGCAGCGTAGCTGGTACAGAGAATCAGCCCCAGCATTTT.

The chain has TRBV4-1 and TRBJ2-7; tentatively, D is TRBD2 (5 bases). The germline V gene encodes CDR1 MGHRA and CDR2 YSYEKL. The CDR3 is 14 residues long. The ends were cut back, 0 bases at V and 3 bases at J, with 9 bases in the middle. CDR3 bases: TGCGCCAGCAGCCAAGAAAACGGGATCTACGAGCAGTACTTC. It specifies CASSQENGIYEQYF.

The chain has TRBV3-1 (or the pseudogene TRBV3-2) and TRBJ1-3; D is perhaps TRBD1 (5 bases). The germline CDR1 and CDR2 sequences are LGHDT and YNNKEL (reference sequence). This CDR3 is 15 amino acids long. The germline V and J ends were trimmed by 1 base and 2 bases, with 9 bases remaining between them. The CDR3 region has the DNA TGTGCCAGCAGCCAAGTGGGGGGGGCTGGAAACACCATATATTTT. Its protein is CASSQVGGAGNTIYF.

This clone was seen only once. The genes are TRBV6-5 and TRBJ1-6; TRBD1 agrees at 7 bases. Germline CDR1 MNHEY, CDR2 SVGAGI. CDR3 size: 13 residues. The chain's CDR3 is CATTQGGGSPLHF. The CDR3 DNA sequence: TGTGCTACCACTCAGGGGGGTGGGTCACCCCTCCACTTT.

The chain combines TRBV27 with TRBJ1-2; perhaps TRBD1 as D (6 bases). The CDR3 covers 14 residues. Germline CDR1 MNHEY, CDR2 SMNVEV (reference sequence). Trimming stripped 4 bases from V and 8 bases from J, with 17 bases between. The CDR3, as DNA: TGTGCCAGCAGTTCCTCGGGGCCCAGGGGAGGCTACACCTTC. Amino acid sequence: CASSSSGPRGGYTF.

This chain connects TRBV12-3 or TRBV12-4 to TRBJ1-1; no reliable D call. With 6 bases removed from V and 6 bases from J, the gap between germline ends came to 11 bases. There are 12 residues in the CDR3. CDR3 bases: TGTGCCAGCAGGACGGGTGAGGCTGAAGCTTTCTTT. Its protein product is CASRTGEAEAFF.

This rearrangement joins TRBV12-3 or TRBV12-4 to TRBJ1-2, with TRBD1 matching 10 bases. This CDR3 is built from 13 residues. The V segment lost 5 bases and the J segment 6 bases; nucleotides outside the gene matches: 3. The CDR3 loop is CASSEGTGDGYTF. The DNA for the CDR3 is TGTGCCAGCAGTGAAGGGACAGGGGATGGCTACACCTTC.

The CDR3 loop is CASSARENYGYTF. The CDR3 nucleotides read TGTGCCAGCAGCGCGAGGGAGAACTATGGCTACACCTTC. The chain employs TRBV2 and TRBJ1-2; D remains ambiguous. Germline values: CDR1 SNHLY, CDR2 FYNNEI. The CDR3 has 13 amino acids. V lost 6 bases to trimming and J lost 2 bases, with 10 bases between them.

This chain links TRBV27 with TRBJ1-6; 8 bases align to TRBD1. The CDR3 loop spans 16 amino acids. Per germline, CDR1 MNHEY and CDR2 SMNVEV (reference sequence). V dropped 6 bases and J dropped 0; count of bases not matched to a gene: 4. The CDR3 spells CASSRTGNSYNSPLHF. CDR3 in DNA: TGTGCCAGCAGCCGGACAGGGAACTCCTATAATTCACCCCTCCACTTT.

This chain joins TRBV4-3 and TRBJ2-1; TRBD1 matches at 8 bases. V shed 3 bases and J 3 bases; nucleotides not matched to a gene: 7. The CDR3 sequence is 16 residues long. Germline V gene sequence: CDR1 LGHNA, CDR2 YSLEER. CDR3 DNA: TGCGCCAGCAGCCATTCGGACAGGGTTGTCTACAATGAGCAGTTCTTC. Protein product: CASSHSDRVVYNEQFF.

The chain uses TRBV10-3 and TRBJ1-4, with a possible D match to TRBD1 (5 bases). Germline values: CDR1 ENHRY, CDR2 SYGVKD. The CDR3 runs to 12 residues. Trimming pared 2 bases from V and 8 bases from J, leaving 6 bases between. In nucleotides, the CDR3 is TGTGCCATCAGTGAGGGGGGGGAAAAACTGTTTTTT. This encodes CAISEGGEKLFF.

The chain links TRBV6-4 to TRBJ2-3; 9 positions match TRBD2. CDR3 length equals 14 residues. V lost 5 bases and J lost 5; bases outside the gene matches: 5. Germline V gene data show CDR1 as MRHNA and CDR2 as SNTAGT. CDR3 residues: CASSWTSDKDTQYF. DNA of the CDR3: TGTGCCAGCAGTTGGACTAGCGATAAAGATACGCAGTATTTT.

J is TRBJ2-3 and V is TRBV19; 8 bases fit TRBD1. The CDR3 length is 14 residues. Trimming at V came to 7 bases and at J to 5 bases, leaving 8 bases not matched to a gene. Germline CDR1 reads LNHDA; CDR2 reads SQIVND (reference sequence). The CDR3 reads CASTAGGRGDTQYF. The CDR3 DNA is TGTGCCAGTACTGCAGGGGGCAGGGGAGATACGCAGTATTTT.